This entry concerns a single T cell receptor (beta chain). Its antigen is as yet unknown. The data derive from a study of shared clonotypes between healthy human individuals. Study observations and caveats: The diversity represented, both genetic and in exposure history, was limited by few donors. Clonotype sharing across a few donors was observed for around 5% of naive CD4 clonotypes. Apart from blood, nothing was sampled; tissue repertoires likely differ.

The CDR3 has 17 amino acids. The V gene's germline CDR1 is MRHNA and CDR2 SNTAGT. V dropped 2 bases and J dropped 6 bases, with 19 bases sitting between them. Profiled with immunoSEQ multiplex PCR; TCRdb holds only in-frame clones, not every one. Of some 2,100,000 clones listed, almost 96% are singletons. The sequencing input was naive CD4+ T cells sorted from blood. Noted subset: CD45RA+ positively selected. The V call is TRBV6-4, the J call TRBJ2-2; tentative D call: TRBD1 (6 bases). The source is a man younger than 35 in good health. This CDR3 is CASSDSYRRGDAGELFF. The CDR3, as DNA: TGTGCCAGCAGTGACAGCTACCGCAGGGGTGACGCCGGGGAGCTGTTTTTT.